This T cell receptor (beta chain) stems from a study of OX40 agonist ivuxolimab in advanced cancers. Study information: Across the patients, intravenous ivuxolimab was delivered every 2 weeks at 0.01 to 10 mg/kg.

TCRdb's copy holds only in-frame clones and misses some; the assay was immunoSEQ multiplex PCR. Counted here are some 45,000 clones, 86% occurring once; the ten biggest clones make up 30% to 35%. The CDR3 has 15 amino acids. The germline V gene has CDR1 MNHNS and CDR2 SASEGT. Trimming shortened V by 6 bases and J by 1 base, and 16 bases separated the two germline ends. The V gene is TRBV6-1, the J gene TRBJ2-7; maybe TRBD1 (6 bases). This TCR derives from an adult with an advanced solid tumor such as melanoma, head and neck, liver or kidney cancer. This material consisted of CD4+ or CD8+ T cells sorted from blood, taken in a trial of the OX40 agonist ivuxolimab. As DNA, the CDR3 is TGTGCCAGCAGCCGATCGGACGGACAGTCCTACGAGCAGTACTTC. Amino acids: CASSRSDGQSYEQYF.